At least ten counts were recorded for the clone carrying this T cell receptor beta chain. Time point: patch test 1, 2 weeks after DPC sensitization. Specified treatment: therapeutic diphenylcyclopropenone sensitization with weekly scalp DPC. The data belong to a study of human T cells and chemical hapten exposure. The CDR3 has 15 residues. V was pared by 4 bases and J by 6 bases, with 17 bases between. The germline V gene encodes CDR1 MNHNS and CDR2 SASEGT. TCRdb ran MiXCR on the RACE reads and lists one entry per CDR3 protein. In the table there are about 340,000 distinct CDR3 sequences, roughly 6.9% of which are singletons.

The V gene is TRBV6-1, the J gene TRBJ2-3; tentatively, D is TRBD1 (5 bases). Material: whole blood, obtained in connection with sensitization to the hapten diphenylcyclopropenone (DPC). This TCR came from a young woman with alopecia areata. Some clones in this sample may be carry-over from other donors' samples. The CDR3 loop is CASSAGDQGSDTQYF. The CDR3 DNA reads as TGTGCCAGCAGTGCCGGAGATCAGGGATCCGATACGCAGTATTTT.